This is a list of T cell receptor beta chains from one sample in a study of shared clonotypes between healthy human individuals. Repertoires were generated with immunoSEQ multiplex PCR, while TCRdb's copy carries only in-frame clones and drops some. The table shows around 450,000 clones, with around 79% occurring only once. The material sequenced was PBMCs. Every receptor here comes from a woman aged 35 to 49 in good health. Some clones in this sample may be carry-over from other donors' samples. CDR3s include the opening cysteine and the closing phenylalanine or tryptophan. A D gene is named only where the DNA matches it firmly. Size values are once, few and many counts, or a class for expanded clones, and some rows have none.

d_call	cdr3_length	j_call	v_call	clone_size	cdr3_aa	cdr3_nt
TRBD2	16	TRBJ2-1	TRBV27	-	CASSLAAGGVDNEQFF	TGTGCCAGCAGTTTAGCAGCGGGAGGGGTTGACAATGAGCAGTTCTTC
-	16	TRBJ1-4	TRBV6-6	-	CASSYLAGATNEKLFF	TGTGCCAGCAGTTACCTCGCCGGAGCAACTAATGAAAAACTGTTTTTT
TRBD2	15	TRBJ2-7	TRBV7-2	-	CASSLRLAGPYEQYF	TGTGCCAGCAGCTTAAGGCTAGCGGGACCCTACGAGCAGTACTTC
TRBD1	17	TRBJ1-5	TRBV27	-	CASSRGTGGAGNQPQHF	TGTGCCAGCAGCCGAGGGACAGGGGGCGCGGGCAATCAGCCCCAGCATTTT
-	12	TRBJ2-7	TRBV16	-	CASSPRVSMQYF	TGTGCCAGCAGCCCCCGGGTGTCAATGCAGTACTTC
TRBD1	16	TRBJ2-1	TRBV14	many	CASSRDGTDFYNEQFF	TGTGCCAGCAGCCGAGACGGGACAGACTTCTACAATGAGCAGTTCTTC
TRBD2	17	TRBJ2-7	TRBV5-1	-	CASSSGTSGRASYEQYF	TGCGCCAGCAGCTCTGGGACTAGCGGGAGGGCCTCCTACGAGCAGTACTTC
-	13	TRBJ2-7	TRBV28	-	CAIKTPTNYEQYF	TGTGCCATCAAAACTCCAACGAATTACGAGCAGTACTTC
-	14	TRBJ2-2	TRBV7-8	-	CASSLAVGAGELFF	TGTGCCAGCAGCTTAGCGGTAGGGGCCGGGGAGCTGTTTTTT
TRBD2	16	TRBJ2-5	TRBV29-1	-	CSVDRNLGLGGETQYF	TGCAGCGTTGATCGGAATCTGGGACTAGGGGGGGAGACCCAGTACTTC
-	17	TRBJ2-1	TRBV19	-	CASSPDLYRGGYNEQFF	TGTGCCAGTAGTCCCGACCTGTATAGGGGGGGATACAATGAGCAGTTCTTC
TRBD2	16	TRBJ2-1	TRBV5-1	-	CASSLGTSGSYNEQFF	TGCGCCAGCAGCTTGGGGACTAGCGGCTCCTACAATGAGCAGTTCTTC
TRBD2	14	TRBJ2-7	TRBV7-2	-	CASSFTSGSYEQYF	TGTGCCAGCAGCTTCACTAGCGGATCCTACGAGCAGTACTTC
TRBD1	15	TRBJ2-7	TRBV27	-	CASSPGQGKSYEQYF	TGTGCCAGCAGTCCGGGACAGGGGAAATCCTACGAGCAGTACTTC
-	14	TRBJ2-6	TRBV2	-	CASSVRSGANVLTF	TGTGCCAGCAGTGTACGCTCTGGGGCCAACGTCCTGACTTTC
-	17	TRBJ1-2	TRBV6-4	-	CATHGVSLLEGNYGYTF	TGTGCCACCCACGGGGTTTCCTTGCTGGAAGGGAACTATGGCTACACCTTC
TRBD2	15	TRBJ2-7	TRBV5-1	few	CASSLAGTNAYEQYF	TGCGCCAGCAGCTTGGCCGGGACTAACGCCTACGAGCAGTACTTC
-	14	TRBJ2-7	TRBV5-1	-	CASSLAGQRDEQYF	TGCGCCAGCAGCTTGGCCGGGCAGAGAGACGAGCAGTACTTC
-	14	TRBJ2-7	TRBV11-2	few	CASSPDRNSYEQYF	TGTGCCAGCAGCCCCGACAGGAACTCCTACGAGCAGTACTTC
-	15	TRBJ2-5	TRBV7-3	-	CASSLGVHSQETQYF	TGTGCCAGCAGCCTTGGCGTACATTCCCAAGAGACCCAGTACTTC
TRBD2	18	TRBJ2-1	TRBV4-2	-	CASSQALAGGRGDNEQFF	TGTGCCAGCAGCCAAGCGCTAGCGGGAGGGCGGGGGGACAATGAGCAGTTCTTC
-	14	TRBJ2-2	TRBV19	-	CASQGESDTGELFF	TGTGCCAGTCAAGGGGAGTCGGACACCGGGGAGCTGTTTTTT
-	15	TRBJ2-7	TRBV5-4	-	CASSLADTNTYEQYF	TGTGCCAGCAGCTTGGCGGATACAAATACCTACGAGCAGTACTTC
TRBD2	16	TRBJ2-4	TRBV7-2	-	CASSALASPNLNIQYF	TGTGCCAGCAGCGCACTAGCGAGCCCGAACCTAAACATTCAGTACTTC
-	13	TRBJ2-7	TRBV28	-	CASSLYHLWEQYF	TGTGCCAGCAGTTTATACCACCTTTGGGAGCAGTACTTC
-	13	TRBJ2-1	TRBV9	-	CASSVGPTNEQFF	TGTGCCAGCAGCGTAGGACCGACCAATGAGCAGTTCTTC
-	13	TRBJ1-5	TRBV27	-	CASSLAGLQPQHF	TGTGCCAGCAGTTTGGCGGGCTTGCAGCCCCAGCATTTT
-	15	TRBJ2-3	TRBV27	-	CASPAWAGSTDTQYF	TGTGCCAGCCCTGCGTGGGCGGGCAGCACAGATACGCAGTATTTT
TRBD1	13	TRBJ2-7	TRBV28	-	CASSRPGGDEQYF	TGTGCCAGCAGCCGCCCAGGGGGCGACGAGCAGTACTTC
-	16	TRBJ1-4	TRBV7-9	-	CASSLRGAWTNEKLFF	TGTGCCAGCAGCCTCCGAGGGGCTTGGACTAATGAAAAACTGTTTTTT
TRBD2	15	TRBJ2-5	TRBV11-2	-	CASSPRGGSAETQYF	TGTGCCAGCAGCCCCCGGGGGGGCAGTGCAGAGACCCAGTACTTC
TRBD1	14	TRBJ2-1	TRBV19	-	CASSWQGAFNEQFF	TGTGCCAGTAGTTGGCAGGGGGCCTTTAATGAGCAGTTCTTC
-	16	TRBJ2-3	TRBV19	few	CASSIGRGGNADTQYF	TGTGCCAGTAGTATAGGTAGGGGCGGGAACGCAGATACGCAGTATTTT
-	15	TRBJ2-2	TRBV11-2	once	CASSLTGQNTGELFF	TGTGCCAGCAGCTTAACAGGACAGAACACCGGGGAGCTGTTTTTT
-	13	TRBJ2-1	TRBV7-9	-	CASSLAGVNEQFF	TGTGCCAGCAGCTTAGCGGGAGTTAATGAGCAGTTCTTC
-	17	TRBJ1-2	TRBV30	many	CAWTFREYRLAGYGYTF	TGTGCCTGGACCTTTAGGGAGTACCGCCTCGCCGGCTATGGCTACACCTTC
-	17	TRBJ2-7	TRBV7-9	-	CASSLSTGVGRGYEQYF	TGTGCCAGCAGCTTATCAACAGGGGTGGGGAGGGGCTACGAGCAGTACTTC